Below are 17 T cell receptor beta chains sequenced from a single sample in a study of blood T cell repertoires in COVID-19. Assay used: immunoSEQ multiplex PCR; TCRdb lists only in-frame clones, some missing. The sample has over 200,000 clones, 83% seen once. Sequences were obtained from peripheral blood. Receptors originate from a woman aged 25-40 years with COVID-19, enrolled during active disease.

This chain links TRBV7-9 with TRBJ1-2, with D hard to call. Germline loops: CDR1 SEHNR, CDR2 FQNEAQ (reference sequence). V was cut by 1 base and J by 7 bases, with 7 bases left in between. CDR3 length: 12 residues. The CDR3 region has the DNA TGTGCCAGCAGCTTAGGGCCCCGTGGCTACACCTTC. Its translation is CASSLGPRGYTF.

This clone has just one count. CDR3 DNA: TGTGCCAGCAGTTTCGGGGGGGGATCATACAATGAGCAGTTCTTC. This gives the protein CASSFGGGSYNEQFF. The chain has TRBV27 and TRBJ2-1; 8 positions agree with TRBD2. The V gene end was trimmed by 3 bases and the J gene end by 4 bases; junction bases not matched to a gene: 5. The CDR3 loop spans 15 amino acids. Germline CDR1 is MNHEY and CDR2 is SMNVEV (reference sequence).

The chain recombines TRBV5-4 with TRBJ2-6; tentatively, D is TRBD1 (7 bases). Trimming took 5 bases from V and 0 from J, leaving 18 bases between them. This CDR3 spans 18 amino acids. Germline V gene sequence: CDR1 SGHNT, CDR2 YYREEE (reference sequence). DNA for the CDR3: TGTGCCAGCAGGAGGAGGGACAGCATAGTCTCTGGGGCCAACGTCCTGACTTTC. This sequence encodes CASRRRDSIVSGANVLTF.

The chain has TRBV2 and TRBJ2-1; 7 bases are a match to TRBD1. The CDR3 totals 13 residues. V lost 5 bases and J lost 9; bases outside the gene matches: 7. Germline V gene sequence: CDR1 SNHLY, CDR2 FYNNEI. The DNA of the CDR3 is TGTGCCAGCAGTACAACAGGGGAATTTGAGCAGTTCTTC. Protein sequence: CASSTTGEFEQFF.

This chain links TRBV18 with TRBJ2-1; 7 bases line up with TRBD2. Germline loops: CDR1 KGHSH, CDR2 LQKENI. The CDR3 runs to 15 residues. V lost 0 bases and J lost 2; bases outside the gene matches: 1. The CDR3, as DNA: TGTGCCAGCTCACCACCGGGGACTACCTACAATGAGCAGTTCTTC. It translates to CASSPPGTTYNEQFF. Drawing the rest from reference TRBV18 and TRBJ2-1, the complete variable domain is NAGVMQNPRHLVRRRGQEARLRCSPMKGHSHVYWYRQLPEEGLKFMVYLQKENIIDESGMPKERFSAEFPKEGPSILRIQQVVRGDSAAYFCASSPPGTTYNEQFFGPGTRLTVL.

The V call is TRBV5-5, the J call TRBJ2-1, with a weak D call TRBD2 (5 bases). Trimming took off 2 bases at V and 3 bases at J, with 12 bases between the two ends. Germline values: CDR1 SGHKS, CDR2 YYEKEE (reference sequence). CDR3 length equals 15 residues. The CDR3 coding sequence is TGTGCCAGCAGCTTTGAGGGAGTAAGCTACAATGAGCAGTTCTTC. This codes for CASSFEGVSYNEQFF.

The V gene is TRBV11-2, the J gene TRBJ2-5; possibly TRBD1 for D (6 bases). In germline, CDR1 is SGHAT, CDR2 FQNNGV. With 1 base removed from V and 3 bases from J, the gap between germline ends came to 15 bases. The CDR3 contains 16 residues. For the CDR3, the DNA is TGTGCCAGCAGCTTAGCTCGCAGGGGCCTAAAAGAGACCCAGTACTTC. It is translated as CASSLARRGLKETQYF.

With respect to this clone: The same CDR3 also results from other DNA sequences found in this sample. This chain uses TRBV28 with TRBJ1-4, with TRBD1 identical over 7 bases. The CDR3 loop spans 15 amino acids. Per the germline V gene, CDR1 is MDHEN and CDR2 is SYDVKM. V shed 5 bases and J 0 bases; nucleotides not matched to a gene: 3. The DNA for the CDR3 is TGTGCCAGCAGTCCTACAGGGGCAACTAATGAAAAACTGTTTTTT. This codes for CASSPTGATNEKLFF.

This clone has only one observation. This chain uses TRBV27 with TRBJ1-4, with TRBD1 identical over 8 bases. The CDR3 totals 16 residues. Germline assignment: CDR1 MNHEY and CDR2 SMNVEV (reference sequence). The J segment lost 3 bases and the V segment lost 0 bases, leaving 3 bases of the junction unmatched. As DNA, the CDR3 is TGTGCCAGCAGTTTATCGGGACAGGTACCTAATGAAAAACTGTTTTTT. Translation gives CASSLSGQVPNEKLFF.

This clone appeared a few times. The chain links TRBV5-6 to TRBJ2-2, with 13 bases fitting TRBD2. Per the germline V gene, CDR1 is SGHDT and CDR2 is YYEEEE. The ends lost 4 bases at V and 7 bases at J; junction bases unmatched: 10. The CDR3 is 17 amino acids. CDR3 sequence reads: CASSLRTSGSLVGELFF. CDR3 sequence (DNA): TGTGCCAGCAGCCTAAGGACTAGCGGGAGTTTGGTCGGGGAGCTGTTTTTT.

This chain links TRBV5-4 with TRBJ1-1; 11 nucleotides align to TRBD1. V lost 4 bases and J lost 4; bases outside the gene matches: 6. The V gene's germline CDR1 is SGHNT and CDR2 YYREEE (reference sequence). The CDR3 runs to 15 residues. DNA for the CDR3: TGTGCCAGCAGCACGCCGGGACAGGGGGGCACTGAAGCTTTCTTT. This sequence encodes CASSTPGQGGTEAFF.

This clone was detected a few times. The CDR3 DNA reads TGTGCCATCAGTGGGAATCTAGCGCGACAAGAGACCCAGTACTTC. Its protein product is CAISGNLARQETQYF. J is TRBJ2-5 and V is TRBV10-3, with D tentatively TRBD2 (6 bases). Germline values: CDR1 ENHRY, CDR2 SYGVKD. V dropped 4 bases and J dropped 2 bases, with 14 bases sitting between them. This CDR3 spans 15 amino acids.

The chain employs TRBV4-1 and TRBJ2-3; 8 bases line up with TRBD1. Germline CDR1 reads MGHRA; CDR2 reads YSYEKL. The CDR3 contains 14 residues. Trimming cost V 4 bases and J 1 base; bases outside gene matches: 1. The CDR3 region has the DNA TGCGCCAGCAGCCTGGGACAGGGCACAGATACGCAGTATTTT. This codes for CASSLGQGTDTQYF.

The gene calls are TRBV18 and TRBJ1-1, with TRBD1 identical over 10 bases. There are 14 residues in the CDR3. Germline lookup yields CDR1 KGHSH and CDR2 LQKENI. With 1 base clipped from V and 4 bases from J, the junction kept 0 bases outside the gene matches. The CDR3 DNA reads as TGTGCCAGCTCACCACGGACAGGGGGCACTGAAGCTTTCTTT. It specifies CASSPRTGGTEAFF.

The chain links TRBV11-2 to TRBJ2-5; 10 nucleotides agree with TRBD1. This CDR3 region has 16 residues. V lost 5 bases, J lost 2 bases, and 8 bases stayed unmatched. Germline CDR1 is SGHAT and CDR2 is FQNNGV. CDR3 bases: TGTGCCAGCAGCGGACAGGGGGGGACGGCTCAAGAGACCCAGTACTTC. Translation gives CASSGQGGTAQETQYF.

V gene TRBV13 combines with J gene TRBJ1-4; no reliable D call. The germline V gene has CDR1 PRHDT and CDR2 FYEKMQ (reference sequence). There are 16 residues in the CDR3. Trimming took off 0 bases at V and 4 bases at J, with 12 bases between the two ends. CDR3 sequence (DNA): TGTGCCAGCAGCTTAGGCGTTAGACAAGTTAATGAAAAACTGTTTTTT. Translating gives CASSLGVRQVNEKLFF.

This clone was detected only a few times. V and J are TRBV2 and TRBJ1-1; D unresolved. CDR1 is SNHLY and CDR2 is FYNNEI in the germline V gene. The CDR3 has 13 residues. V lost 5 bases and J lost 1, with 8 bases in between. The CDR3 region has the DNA TGTGCCAGCAGTAAGGACTGGAACACTGAAGCTTTCTTT. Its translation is CASSKDWNTEAFF.